This T cell receptor beta chain appears in the sequencing data of a study of shared clonotypes between healthy human individuals. Germline assignment: CDR1 SGHTA and CDR2 FQGNSA. CDR3 length: 14 amino acids. Trimming at V came to 7 bases and at J to 1 base, leaving 6 bases not matched to a gene. Sequenced by immunoSEQ multiplex PCR; TCRdb stores in-frame clones only, minus some. The table has millions of clones, just over 90% seen once. This clonotype was sampled from a man younger than 30 in good health. The chain carries TRBV7-2 and TRBJ2-5; 7 bases are shared with TRBD1. Sequenced sample: naive CD4+ T cells sorted from blood. As to subset: CD45RA+ positively selected. The CDR3, as DNA: TGTGCCAGCACCAAGGGGGCAGCCCAAGAGACCCAGTACTTC. Amino acid sequence: CASTKGAAQETQYF.